Included here is one T cell receptor (beta chain) sequence, with context. The V end lost 5 bases, the J end lost 0 bases, and 8 bases lay between the germline ends. The CDR3 has 14 amino acids. The V gene's germline CDR1 is SGHDN and CDR2 FVKESK. Per the original data handling: Amplifying reference gene primers gave estimates of nucleated cell counts. TCRdb's copy holds only in-frame clones and misses some; the assay was immunoSEQ multiplex PCR. V and J calls and clone size are given by that table; D and trimming were obtained from the DNA. The profile shows 280,000 or so clones, 89% of them singletons. This record comes from a study of blood T cell repertoires in COVID-19. Background on the study: The analysed material was cDNA or gDNA that came from T cells, B-cell-depleted T cells, or PBMCs.

The sequenced material came from peripheral blood. The origin of this receptor is a woman between 55 and 75 years old with acute or convalescent COVID-19. The rearrangement joins TRBV14 to TRBJ1-3; D gene unclear. The CDR3 reads CASSTYSSGNTIYF. CDR3 in DNA: TGTGCCAGCAGCACTTACAGCTCTGGAAACACCATATATTTT.